This entry features one T cell receptor (beta chain) sequence. No antigen is known for it. The missing CDR3 end, 3 residues past where the read stops, is filled in from the germline J gene. V trimming: 4 bases; J trimming: 2 bases; junction bases outside the gene matches: 14. This CDR3 is 18 amino acids long. Germline V lookup: CDR1 ENHRY, CDR2 SYGVKD. Assay used: immunoSEQ multiplex PCR; TCRdb lists only in-frame clones, some missing. The sample totals about 23,000 clones. The data belong to a study of Tregs in tolerant kidney transplant recipients. Broader study findings: Biological reproducibility was not directly addressed, but technical replication error appeared minimal. The small number of patients limits these findings pending further validation.

Mixed chimerism was transient after nonmyeloablative marrow transplants from related graft donors. Sequences were derived from CD4+ T cells from blood (PBMCs), sampled 6 months after the transplant. The TCR originated in a human patient who received a combined kidney and bone marrow transplant. Among the T cells, some may be from the graft donor. The chain is built from TRBV10-3 and TRBJ2-5; 9 nucleotides align to TRBD2. CDR3 in amino acids: CAISGQWAGGPGQETQYF. CDR3 DNA, as far as it was read: TGTGCCATCAGTGGGCAATGGGCGGGAGGGCCGGGGCAAGAGACC.